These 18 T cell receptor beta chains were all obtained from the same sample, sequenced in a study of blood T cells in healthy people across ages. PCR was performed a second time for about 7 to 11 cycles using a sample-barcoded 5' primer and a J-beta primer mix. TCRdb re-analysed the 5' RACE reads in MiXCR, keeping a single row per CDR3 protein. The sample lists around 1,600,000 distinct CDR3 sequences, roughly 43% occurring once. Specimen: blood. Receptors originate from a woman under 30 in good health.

DNA of the CDR3: TGTGCCAGCCACGGGGCGACTACCTACGAGCAGTACTTC. Translated: CASHGATTYEQYF. The chain carries TRBV6-2 or TRBV6-3 and TRBJ2-7; possibly TRBD1 or TRBD2 for D (5 bases each). The CDR3 consists of 13 residues. Germline V gene sequence: CDR1 MNHEY, CDR2 SVGEGT. Between the trimmed V and J ends, which lost 8 bases and 2 bases, there was a span of 13 bases.

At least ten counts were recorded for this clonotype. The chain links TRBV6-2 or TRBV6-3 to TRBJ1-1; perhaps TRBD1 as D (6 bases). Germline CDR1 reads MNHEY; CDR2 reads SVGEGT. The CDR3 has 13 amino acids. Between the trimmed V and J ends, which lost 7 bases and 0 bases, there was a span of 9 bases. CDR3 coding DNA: TGTGCCAGCATTTGGGACATGAACACTGAAGCTTTCTTT. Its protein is CASIWDMNTEAFF.

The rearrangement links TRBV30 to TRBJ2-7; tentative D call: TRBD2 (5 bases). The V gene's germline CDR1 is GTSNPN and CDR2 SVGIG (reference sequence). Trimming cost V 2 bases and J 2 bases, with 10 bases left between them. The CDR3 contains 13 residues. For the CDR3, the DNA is TGTGCCTGGAGTCTTCGGGGTACCTACGAGCAGTACTTC. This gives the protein CAWSLRGTYEQYF.

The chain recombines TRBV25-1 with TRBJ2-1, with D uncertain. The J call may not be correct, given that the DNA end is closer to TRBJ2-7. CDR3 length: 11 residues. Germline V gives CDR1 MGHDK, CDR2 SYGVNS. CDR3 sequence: CASRGDTEQYF. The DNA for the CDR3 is TGTGCCAGCAGGGGTGATACCGAGCAGTACTTC.

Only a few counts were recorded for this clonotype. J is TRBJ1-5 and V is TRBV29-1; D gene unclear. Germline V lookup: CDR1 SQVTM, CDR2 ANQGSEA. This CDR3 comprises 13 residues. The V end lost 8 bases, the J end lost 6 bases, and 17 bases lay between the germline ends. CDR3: CSTQGQAGQPQHF. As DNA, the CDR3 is TGCAGCACGCAAGGGCAGGCGGGTCAGCCCCAGCATTTT.

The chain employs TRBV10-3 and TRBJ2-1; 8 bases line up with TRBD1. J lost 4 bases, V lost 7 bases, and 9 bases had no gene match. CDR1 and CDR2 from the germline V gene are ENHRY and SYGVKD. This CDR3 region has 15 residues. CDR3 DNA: TGTGCCATCAATACCGGGACAGGACAATACAATGAGCAGTTCTTC. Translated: CAINTGTGQYNEQFF.

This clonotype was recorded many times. CDR3 sequence reads: CASSLYATYEQYF. The CDR3 coding sequence is TGTGCCAGCAGTTTGTATGCAACCTACGAGCAGTACTTC. The chain is built from TRBV27 and TRBJ2-7; D is unclear. V was shortened by 3 bases and J by 2 bases, with 8 bases between the two germline ends. The CDR3 has 13 residues. The germline gives CDR1 MNHEY, CDR2 SMNVEV (reference sequence).

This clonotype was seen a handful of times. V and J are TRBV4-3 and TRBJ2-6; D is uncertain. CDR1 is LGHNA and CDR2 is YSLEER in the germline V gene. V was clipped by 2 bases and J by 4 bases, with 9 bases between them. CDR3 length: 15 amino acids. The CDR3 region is CASSQRTSGANVLTF. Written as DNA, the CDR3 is TGCGCCAGCAGCCAACGGACCTCGGGGGCCAACGTCCTGACTTTC.

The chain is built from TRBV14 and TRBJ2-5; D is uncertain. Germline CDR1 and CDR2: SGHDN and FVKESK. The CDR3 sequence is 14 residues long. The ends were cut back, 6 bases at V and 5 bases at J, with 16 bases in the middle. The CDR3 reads CASSQYMLQETQYF. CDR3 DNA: TGTGCCAGCAGTCAGTATATGTTGCAGGAGACCCAGTACTTC.

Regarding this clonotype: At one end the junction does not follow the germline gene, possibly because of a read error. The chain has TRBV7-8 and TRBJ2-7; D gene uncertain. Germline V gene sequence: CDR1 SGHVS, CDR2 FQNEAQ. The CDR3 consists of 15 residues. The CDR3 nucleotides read TGTGCCAGCAGCTTAGATAGCACCATAACCTACGAGCGGTACTTC. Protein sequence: CASSLDSTITYERYF.

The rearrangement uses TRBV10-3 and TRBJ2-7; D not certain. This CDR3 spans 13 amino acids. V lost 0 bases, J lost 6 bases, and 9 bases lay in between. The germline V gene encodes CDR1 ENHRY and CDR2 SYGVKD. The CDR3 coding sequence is TGTGCCATCAGTGAGTCAAAGCTGGGCGAGCAGTACTTC. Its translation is CAISESKLGEQYF.

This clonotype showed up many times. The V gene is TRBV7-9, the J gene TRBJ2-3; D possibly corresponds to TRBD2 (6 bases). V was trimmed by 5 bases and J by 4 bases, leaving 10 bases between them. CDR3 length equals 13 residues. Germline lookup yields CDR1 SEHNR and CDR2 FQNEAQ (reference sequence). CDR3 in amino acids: CASSGGSADTQYF. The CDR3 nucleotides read TGTGCCAGCAGCGGGGGGTCTGCAGATACGCAGTATTTT. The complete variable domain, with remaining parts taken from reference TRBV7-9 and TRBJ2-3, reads DTGVSQNPRHKITKRGQNVTFRCDPISEHNRLYWYRQTLGQGPEFLTYFQNEAQLEKSRLLSDRFSAERPKGSFSTLEIQRTEQGDSAMYLCASSGGSADTQYFGPGTRLTVL.

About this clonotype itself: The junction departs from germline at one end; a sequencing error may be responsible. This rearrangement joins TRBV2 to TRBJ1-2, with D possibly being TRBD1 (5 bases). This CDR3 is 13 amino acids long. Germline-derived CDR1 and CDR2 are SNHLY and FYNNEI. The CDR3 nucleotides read TGTGCCAGCAGTCGGGACCGAAACTCTGGCTACACCTTC. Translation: CASSRDRNSGYTF.

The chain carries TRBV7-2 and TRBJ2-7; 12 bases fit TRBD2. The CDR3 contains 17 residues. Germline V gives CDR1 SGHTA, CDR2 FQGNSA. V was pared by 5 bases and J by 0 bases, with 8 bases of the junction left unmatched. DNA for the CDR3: TGTGCCAGCAGCGTCCGGACTAGCGGGGTATTCTCCTACGAGCAGTACTTC. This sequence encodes CASSVRTSGVFSYEQYF. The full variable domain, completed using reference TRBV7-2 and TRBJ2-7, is GAGVSQSPSNKVTEKGKDVELRCDPISGHTALYWYRQSLGQGLEFLIYFQGNSAPDKSGLPSDRFSAERTGGSVSTLTIQRTQQEDSAVYLCASSVRTSGVFSYEQYFGPGTRLTVT.

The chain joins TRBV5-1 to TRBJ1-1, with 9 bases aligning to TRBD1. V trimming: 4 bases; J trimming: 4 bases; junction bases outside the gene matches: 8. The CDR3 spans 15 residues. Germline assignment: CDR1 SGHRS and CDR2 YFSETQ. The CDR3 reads CASSKGQGGITEAFF. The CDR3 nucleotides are TGCGCCAGCAGCAAGGGACAGGGCGGGATCACTGAAGCTTTCTTT.

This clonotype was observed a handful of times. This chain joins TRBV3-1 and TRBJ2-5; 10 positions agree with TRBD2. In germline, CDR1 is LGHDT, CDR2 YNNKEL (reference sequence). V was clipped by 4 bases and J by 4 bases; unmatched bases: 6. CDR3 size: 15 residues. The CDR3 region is CASSLLAGAGETQYF. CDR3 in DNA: TGTGCCAGCAGCCTCCTAGCGGGGGCGGGAGAGACCCAGTACTTC.

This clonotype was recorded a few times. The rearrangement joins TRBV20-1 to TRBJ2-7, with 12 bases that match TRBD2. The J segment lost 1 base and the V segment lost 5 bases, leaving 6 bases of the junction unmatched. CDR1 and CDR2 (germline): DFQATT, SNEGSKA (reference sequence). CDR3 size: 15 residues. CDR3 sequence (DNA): TGCAGTGCTGCCCCGACTAGCGGGAGTTCCTACGAGCAGTACTTC. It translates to CSAAPTSGSSYEQYF.

DNA for the CDR3: TGTGCCAGCAGCGCGATACAGCCCGGGGAGCTGTTTTTT. Amino acids: CASSAIQPGELFF. V and J are TRBV21-1 and TRBJ2-2. TRBV21-1 is a pseudogene segment. The CDR3 contains 13 residues.